Shown below are 25 T cell receptor beta chains from a single sample sequenced in a study of CD8 T cells in ankylosing spondylitis. Overall study results and limits: Seemingly characteristic of ankylosing spondylitis blood was a TCR beta motif consisting of under ten highly homologous variants.

No antigen is known for these receptors. TCRdb recomputed calls from the 5' RACE reads with MiXCR, one row per CDR3 protein. The sample contains about 800,000 distinct CDR3 sequences, approximately 12% of which appear only once. The specimen sequenced was blood, either unsorted or a sorted T cell fraction (not recorded which). The receptors were gathered from a male donor with ankylosing spondylitis.

A single count supports this clonotype. The chain combines TRBV6-1 with TRBJ1-5; D might be TRBD1 (5 bases). This CDR3 comprises 15 residues. Per germline, CDR1 MNHNS and CDR2 SASEGT. Trimming removed 6 bases from V and 1 base from J, with 13 bases in between. CDR3 residues: CASRPTGTSNQPQHF. The CDR3 DNA follows: TGTGCCAGCAGACCCACAGGAACGAGCAATCAGCCCCAGCATTTT.

This clonotype turned up a few times. The J gene is TRBJ1-1, the V gene TRBV9; no clear D gene. Germline assignment: CDR1 SGDLS and CDR2 YYNGEE. The V and J ends lost 0 bases and 6 bases respectively, with 12 bases between them. The CDR3 covers 14 residues. The CDR3 sequence: CASSVGPTGAEAFF. For the CDR3, the DNA is TGTGCCAGCAGCGTAGGGCCTACCGGGGCTGAAGCTTTCTTT.

V usage is TRBV24-1 and J usage is TRBJ1-1, with a possible D match to TRBD1 (5 bases). Per germline, CDR1 KGHDR and CDR2 SFDVKD. This CDR3 has 13 amino acids. Trimming removed 10 bases from V and 5 bases from J, with 16 bases in between. CDR3 bases: TGTGCCACTTCAGGGTCTATGAGTACTGAAGCTTTCTTT. Encoded protein: CATSGSMSTEAFF.

This chain links TRBV20-1 with TRBJ1-4; 8 bases align to TRBD1. The CDR3 is made up of 14 amino acids. V lost 4 bases, J lost 8 bases, and 9 bases stayed unmatched. Germline V gene sequence: CDR1 DFQATT, CDR2 SNEGSKA (reference sequence). The CDR3 DNA is TGCAGTGCTAAGCTCGACAGGGGTGTCGAAAAACTGTTTTTT. Amino acids: CSAKLDRGVEKLFF.

This clonotype was detected only a few times. DNA of the CDR3: TGTGCCAGCAGCGTAGTTCCAGGACTCACGAACACCGGGGAGCTGTTTTTT. This gives the protein CASSVVPGLTNTGELFF. J is TRBJ2-2 and V is TRBV9; possibly TRBD2 for D (5 bases). CDR1 and CDR2 from the germline V gene are SGDLS and YYNGEE. This CDR3 has 17 residues. Trimming left V 0 bases short and J 0 bases short, with 12 bases between.

This clonotype came up a few times. This sequence joins TRBV7-2 and TRBJ1-2, with 12 bases that match TRBD1. V lost 6 bases to trimming and J lost 4 bases; unmatched junction nucleotides: 6. The CDR3 length is 15 residues. Per the germline V gene, CDR1 is SGHTA and CDR2 is FQGNSA. The CDR3 sequence is CASSWDRGPLYGYTF. DNA for the CDR3: TGTGCCAGCAGTTGGGACAGGGGGCCCCTCTATGGCTACACCTTC.

This clonotype showed up just a few times. This chain joins TRBV29-1 and TRBJ1-1; TRBD1 might be the D (5 bases). CDR1 is SQVTM and CDR2 is ANQGSEA in the germline V gene. The CDR3 covers 11 residues. Trimming left V 7 bases short and J 7 bases short, with 13 bases between. The CDR3 spells CSGNVGDEAFF. The CDR3 DNA sequence: TGCAGCGGAAACGTAGGGGATGAAGCTTTCTTT.

This clonotype has only a few counts. This chain joins TRBV20-1 and TRBJ2-4; 9 bases fit TRBD2. This CDR3 has 13 residues. Per germline, CDR1 DFQATT and CDR2 SNEGSKA (reference sequence). V dropped 5 bases and J dropped 6; count of bases not matched to a gene: 5. The CDR3 DNA is TGCAGTGCTTGGGCGGGGGGGCTAAACATTCAGTACTTC. Amino acids: CSAWAGGLNIQYF.

The chain links TRBV6-2 or TRBV6-3 to TRBJ2-1; D gene uncertain. Deletions cut 2 bases from V and 0 bases from J, with 8 bases between. This CDR3 spans 15 amino acids. The germline V gene encodes CDR1 MNHEY and CDR2 SVGEGT. Written as DNA, the CDR3 is TGTGCCAGCAGTTACCCCCCCAGCTCCTACAATGAGCAGTTCTTC. Protein sequence: CASSYPPSSYNEQFF.

This rearrangement joins TRBV20-1 to TRBJ1-4; D not resolved. Germline V gene sequence: CDR1 DFQATT, CDR2 SNEGSKA (reference sequence). The CDR3 has 13 residues. Trimming took 5 bases from V and 5 from J, leaving 12 bases between them. The DNA for the CDR3 is TGCAGTGCTGAGAGACGCGAGAATGAAAAACTGTTTTTT. Amino acids: CSAERRENEKLFF.

This clonotype was recorded many times. This chain connects TRBV29-1 to TRBJ2-3; TRBD2 aligns across 11 bases. V was clipped by 5 bases and J by 0 bases; unmatched bases: 4. This CDR3 has 15 residues. Germline lookup yields CDR1 SQVTM and CDR2 ANQGSEA. Written as DNA, the CDR3 is TGCAGCGTTCGGCGACTAGCGGGAAGCACAGATACGCAGTATTTT. This codes for CSVRRLAGSTDTQYF.

CDR3 protein: CASSSPGQPEKQYF. CDR3 nucleotides: TGTGCCAGCAGTTCTCCGGGACAGCCTGAGAAGCAGTACTTC. This rearrangement joins TRBV28 to TRBJ2-7, with 7 bases lining up with TRBD1. With V trimmed by 4 bases and J by 8 bases, 11 bases remained unmatched. The CDR3 extends over 14 amino acids. The germline V gene has CDR1 MDHEN and CDR2 SYDVKM.

This rearrangement joins TRBV11-2 to TRBJ1-4; 8 bases are shared with TRBD1. Germline V gene sequence: CDR1 SGHAT, CDR2 FQNNGV. After removal of 5 bases from V and 2 bases from J, the junction contained 13 bases not matched to a gene. This CDR3 has 18 amino acids. Written as DNA, the CDR3 is TGTGCCAGCAGCAGGGACAGGTCCCCCCGGCGCACTAATGAAAAACTGTTTTTT. Translated: CASSRDRSPRRTNEKLFF.

There are a few counts of this clonotype. This chain connects TRBV20-1 to TRBJ2-1; the D gene could be TRBD1 or TRBD2 (5 bases each). V lost 3 bases and J lost 4, with 16 bases in between. The germline gives CDR1 DFQATT, CDR2 SNEGSKA (reference sequence). The CDR3 has 15 residues. CDR3 loop: CSASNEGKPYNEQFF. The CDR3 DNA reads as TGCAGTGCTAGTAATGAGGGGAAACCATACAATGAGCAGTTCTTC.

This clonotype has ten or more counts. The chain has TRBV20-1 and TRBJ2-2, with D possibly matching TRBD2 (6 bases). V was cut by 6 bases and J by 4 bases, with 12 bases left in between. CDR3 length equals 13 residues. In germline, CDR1 is DFQATT, CDR2 SNEGSKA (reference sequence). CDR3: CSATSSATGELFF. The DNA for the CDR3 is TGCAGTGCCACTAGCTCGGCCACCGGGGAGCTGTTTTTT.

Here the CDR3 reads CASSLGSRAQHF. As DNA, the CDR3 is TGTGCCAGCAGCCTCGGGTCTAGAGCCCAGCATTTT. This chain uses TRBV7-9 with TRBJ1-5; D gene uncertain. CDR1 and CDR2 (germline): SEHNR, FQNEAQ (reference sequence). V dropped 5 bases and J dropped 11 bases, with 13 bases sitting between them. This CDR3 is built from 12 residues. The whole variable domain, filled in from reference TRBV7-9 and TRBJ1-5, reads DTGVSQNPRHKITKRGQNVTFRCDPISEHNRLYWYRQTLGQGPEFLTYFQNEAQLEKSRLLSDRFSAERPKGSFSTLEIQRTEQGDSAMYLCASSLGSRAQHFGDGTRLSIL.

This clonotype occurred many times. CDR3 loop: CASSSQGTNTEAFF. CDR3 DNA: TGTGCCAGCAGTTCCCAGGGTACGAACACTGAAGCTTTCTTT. The chain uses TRBV6-5 and TRBJ1-1; maybe TRBD1 (5 bases). The CDR3 contains 14 residues. Germline-derived CDR1 and CDR2 are MNHEY and SVGAGI. Trimming stripped 4 bases from V and 1 base from J, with 10 bases between.

Only a few counts were recorded for this clonotype. The chain is built from TRBV29-1 and TRBJ2-7, with D uncertain. Per germline, CDR1 SQVTM and CDR2 ANQGSEA. The CDR3 spans 12 residues. V lost 4 bases and J 3 bases, leaving 10 bases between the germline ends. CDR3 nucleotides: TGCAGCGTTGGAAAAGATTACTACGAGCAGTACTTC. This codes for CSVGKDYYEQYF.

J is TRBJ1-5 and V is TRBV6-2 or TRBV6-3; 9 bases match TRBD1. The CDR3 spans 17 residues. CDR1 is MNHEY, CDR2 SVGEGT, per germline. With 6 bases clipped from V and 1 base from J, the junction kept 10 bases outside the gene matches. The CDR3 loop is CASRWDRADSSNQPQHF. As DNA, the CDR3 is TGTGCCAGCAGGTGGGACAGGGCGGATTCGAGCAATCAGCCCCAGCATTTT.

This clonotype appeared many times. This chain joins TRBV29-1 and TRBJ1-5, with TRBD1 as a possible D gene (6 bases). The CDR3 has 13 amino acids. Germline CDR1 reads SQVTM; CDR2 reads ANQGSEA. Trimming removed 7 bases at V and 9 bases at J, with 19 bases between. The CDR3, as DNA: TGCAGCGCTAGTAGGGGGACGACGGGGCCCCAGCATTTT. Its translation: CSASRGTTGPQHF.

The table lists this clonotype with a few counts. The rearrangement links TRBV15 to TRBJ2-5; D is perhaps TRBD1 (6 bases). V lost 3 bases and J lost 2, with 7 bases in between. The CDR3 runs to 13 residues. Per the germline V gene, CDR1 is LNHNV and CDR2 is YYDKDF (reference sequence). CDR3 residues: CATSRDRQETQYF. CDR3 bases: TGTGCCACCAGCAGGGACAGACAAGAGACCCAGTACTTC. Variable domain in full (rest from reference TRBV15 and TRBJ2-5): DAMVIQNPRYQVTQFGKPVTLSCSQTLNHNVMYWYQQKSSQAPKLLFHYYDKDFNNEADTPDNFQSRRPNTSFCFLDIRSPGLGDTAMYLCATSRDRQETQYFGPGTRLLVL.

In its sample, this clonotype was seen many times. The gene calls are TRBV5-1 and TRBJ2-7; 9 nucleotides align to TRBD2. V was clipped by 2 bases and J by 2 bases; unmatched bases: 5. The CDR3 is made up of 15 amino acids. Germline V gene lookup returns CDR1 SGHRS and CDR2 YFSETQ. CDR3 amino acids: CASSFLTSGPYEQYF. CDR3 DNA sequence: TGCGCCAGCAGCTTCTTGACTAGCGGTCCCTACGAGCAGTACTTC.

The sample holds many counts of this clonotype. The chain recombines TRBV29-1 with TRBJ2-7; D remains ambiguous. Germline values: CDR1 SQVTM, CDR2 ANQGSEA. V was pared by 4 bases and J by 4 bases, with 11 bases between. CDR3 size: 12 residues. CDR3 nucleotide sequence: TGCAGCGTTGGACGGGCAGAGTACGAGCAGTACTTC. Its translation is CSVGRAEYEQYF.

This clonotype has a handful of counts. This chain connects TRBV27 to TRBJ1-2, with 9 bases aligning to TRBD1. Germline CDR1 and CDR2: MNHEY and SMNVEV (reference sequence). This CDR3 contains 16 residues. V shed 5 bases and J 4 bases; nucleotides not matched to a gene: 11. The DNA for the CDR3 is TGTGCCAGCAGTATACTACCGGGACAGGGTACCTATGGCTACACCTTC. Amino acids: CASSILPGQGTYGYTF.

This clonotype was observed at least ten times. The rearrangement links TRBV7-9 to TRBJ2-7; 7 bases match TRBD1. V shed 6 bases and J 0 bases; nucleotides not matched to a gene: 5. Germline values: CDR1 SEHNR, CDR2 FQNEAQ (reference sequence). There are 14 residues in the CDR3. The CDR3 DNA sequence: TGTGCCAGCAGTAAGAGGGACAGCTCCTACGAGCAGTACTTC. It codes for CASSKRDSSYEQYF.